This T cell receptor beta chain was found in a study of T-cell memory formation after mild COVID-19. Study summary: TCR clusters showed largely donor specificity.

This clonotype was detected only a few times. Its matching antigen is unknown. This CDR3 region has 14 residues. Germline V gives CDR1 SGHRS, CDR2 YFSETQ. The V and J ends lost 3 bases and 5 bases, in that order; junction bases with no gene match: 5. Study conclusions and caveats: In pre-infection memory, a portion of responding clones appeared, which suggested that cross-reactive memory joined.

TCRdb called the 5' RACE reads again in MiXCR, with one record for every CDR3 protein. In the table there are around 430,000 distinct CDR3 sequences, about 17% of which are singletons. The receptor was isolated from a man between 18 and 29 years old who had mild COVID-19 (a few samples of this study predate the infection). Cell type and time point are not known. The sample was PBMCs or a T cell subset sorted from them (not recorded which). The chain couples TRBV5-1 to TRBJ2-3; 8 bases agree with TRBD2. The CDR3 DNA reads as TGCGCCAGCAGCTACGGGACTAGTGGAGATACGCAGTATTTT. The encoded protein is CASSYGTSGDTQYF.